The entry that follows covers one T cell receptor beta chain sequence. Its matching antigen is unknown. This entry belongs to a study of T cells after yellow fever vaccination. Findings and caveats of the study: Sorted repertoires could include abundant contaminating clonotypes from bulk cells. Weaker, the secondary response had a peak occurring faster, on day 5 versus 15.

The CDR3 extends over 12 amino acids. Germline V gene data show CDR1 as LGHNA and CDR2 as YNFKEQ. The V end lost 0 bases, the J end lost 12 bases, and 9 bases lay between the germline ends. For TCR, cDNA came from 5'RACE template switching, which added a universal primer site and UMIs. TCRdb reprocessed the 5' RACE reads via MiXCR and lists one record per CDR3 protein. The profile shows 150,000 to 200,000 distinct CDR3 sequences, approximately 10% of them singletons. The sample consisted of CD8+ T cells sorted from PBMCs, taken 15 days after the yellow fever booster vaccination. The chain employs TRBV4-2 and TRBJ2-1, with D unclear. The TCR comes from a man between 18 and 35 years old who received the YFV17D yellow fever vaccine. Written as DNA, the CDR3 is TGTGCCAGCAGCCAAGATGGAGACTCGCAGTTCTTC. The encoded protein is CASSQDGDSQFF.